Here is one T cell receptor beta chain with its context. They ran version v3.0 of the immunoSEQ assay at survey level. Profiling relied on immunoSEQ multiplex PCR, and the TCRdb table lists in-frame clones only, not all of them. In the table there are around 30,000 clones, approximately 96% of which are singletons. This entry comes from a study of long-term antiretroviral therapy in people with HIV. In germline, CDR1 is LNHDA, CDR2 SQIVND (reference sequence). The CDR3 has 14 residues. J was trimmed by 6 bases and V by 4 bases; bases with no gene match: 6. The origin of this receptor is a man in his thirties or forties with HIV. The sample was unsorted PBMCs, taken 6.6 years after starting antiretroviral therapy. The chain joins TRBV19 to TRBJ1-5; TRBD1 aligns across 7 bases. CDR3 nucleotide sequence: TGTGCCAGTAGTAAGACAGGGAAGGGTCAGCCCCAGCATTTT. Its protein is CASSKTGKGQPQHF.